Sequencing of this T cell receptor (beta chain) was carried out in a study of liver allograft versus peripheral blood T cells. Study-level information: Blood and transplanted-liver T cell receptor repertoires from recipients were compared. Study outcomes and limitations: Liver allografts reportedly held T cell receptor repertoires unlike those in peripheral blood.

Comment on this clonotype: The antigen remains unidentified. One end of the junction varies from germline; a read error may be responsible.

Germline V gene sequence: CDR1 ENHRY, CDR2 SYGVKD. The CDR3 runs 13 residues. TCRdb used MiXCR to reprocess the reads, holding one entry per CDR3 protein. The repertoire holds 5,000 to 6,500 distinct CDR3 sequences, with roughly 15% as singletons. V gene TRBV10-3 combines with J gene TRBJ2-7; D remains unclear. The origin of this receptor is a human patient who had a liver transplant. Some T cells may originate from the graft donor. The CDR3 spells CAISPVDSFEQYF. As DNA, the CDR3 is TGTGCCATCAGCCCAGTCGACTCCTTCGAGCAGTACTTC.